This T cell receptor (beta chain) appears in the sequencing data of a study of control samples from healthy donors and cancer patients (dated by TCRdb to about 2020). To note about this clone: Its antigen has not been determined.

Reading the germline V gene (reference sequence) gives CDR1 LNHNV and CDR2 YYDKDF. Between the V and J ends, shortened by 3 bases and 3 bases respectively, the junction contains 8 bases. Counted from cysteine to phenylalanine, this CDR3 has 13 amino acids. CDR3 DNA only is kept here, 39 bases in frame from base 1. Library preparation employed the immunoSEQ multiplex PCR assay. As stored in TCRdb, this immuneACCESS dataset retains in-frame rearrangements with V and J assigned. A fraction of the clones does not appear; measured against another copy, unresolved V genes explain less than half of the discrepancy, and the remainder lacks a known reason. The sample table on file contains 150,000 to 200,000 clones. Roughly 2% of the sample goes to the ten largest clones.

Sample: blood. The V and J segments used are TRBV15 and TRBJ1-1; the D gene identity is not certain. This TCR was recovered from a woman aged 25 to 39 in good health. The CDR3 in this case is CATSRPFYTEAFF. The nucleotide sequence is TGTGCCACCAGCAGGCCCTTTTACACTGAAGCTTTCTTT.